This TCR beta chain is from a study of T cell repertoires in cytomegalovirus infection. Study-level information: Well-studied HLA-B-restricted epitopes and recently identified HLA-C-restricted epitopes of CMV were both used in the study. Carrying CMV and the relevant HLA type showed in public TCR beta signatures.

TCRdb re-derived calls from the reads in MiXCR, one entry per CDR3 protein. The table shows a few hundred thousand distinct CDR3 sequences, with 20% to 25% occurring only once. On this clonotype: The antigen remains undetermined.

Findings of the study overall: Summed frequency of shared TCR beta families picked out CMV carriers who also had the relevant HLA. In two of eight donors, the top clonotype was HLA-C-restricted CMV-specific.

The CDR3 contains 15 residues. Trimming stripped 4 bases from V and 1 base from J, with 12 bases between. The clonotype originates from a human donor in good health (CMV status not recorded). Some clones in this sample may be carry-over from other donors' samples. This specimen was cultured PBMCs, taken from culture after CMV antigen stimulation. V is TRBV12-3 or TRBV12-4 and J is TRBJ2-3; D not resolved. The CDR3 is CASSSRDTGTDTQYF. CDR3 coding DNA: TGTGCCAGCAGTTCCCGAGACACAGGCACAGATACGCAGTATTTT.